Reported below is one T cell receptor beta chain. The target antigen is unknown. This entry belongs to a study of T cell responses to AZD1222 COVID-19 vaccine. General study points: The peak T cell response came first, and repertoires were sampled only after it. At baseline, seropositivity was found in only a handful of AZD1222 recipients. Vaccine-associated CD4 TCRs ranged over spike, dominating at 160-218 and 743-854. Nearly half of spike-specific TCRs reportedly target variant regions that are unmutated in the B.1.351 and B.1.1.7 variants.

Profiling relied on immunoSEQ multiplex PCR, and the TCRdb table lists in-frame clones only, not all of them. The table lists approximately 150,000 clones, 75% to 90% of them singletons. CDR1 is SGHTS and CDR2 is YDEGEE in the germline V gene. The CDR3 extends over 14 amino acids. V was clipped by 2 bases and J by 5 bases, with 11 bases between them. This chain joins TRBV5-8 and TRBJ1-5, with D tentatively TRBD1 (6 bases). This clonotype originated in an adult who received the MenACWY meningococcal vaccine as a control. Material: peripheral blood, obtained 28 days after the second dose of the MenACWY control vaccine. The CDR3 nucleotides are TGTGCCAGCAGCTTAGGACAGTTTTATCAGCCCCAGCATTTT. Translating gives CASSLGQFYQPQHF.